These 3 T cell receptor beta chains were sequenced from one sample in a study of identical twins. TCRdb fed the 5' RACE reads into MiXCR, producing one record per CDR3 protein. This table has some 1,600,000 distinct CDR3 sequences, under 35% appearing once. The material sequenced was cord blood. The receptors derive from a newborn girl in good health.

This clonotype was seen just once. The chain couples TRBV27 to TRBJ1-4; maybe TRBD1 (6 bases). The CDR3 has 14 residues. Germline V lookup: CDR1 MNHEY, CDR2 SMNVEV (reference sequence). V was shortened by 5 bases and J by 8 bases, with 15 bases between the two germline ends. CDR3 sequence: CASSRRQVGEKLFF. The CDR3 region has the DNA TGTGCCAGCAGTCGAAGACAGGTGGGGGAAAAACTGTTTTTT.

The chain is built from TRBV20-1 and TRBJ1-2; the D is unclear. The CDR3 sequence is 13 residues long. In germline, CDR1 is DFQATT, CDR2 SNEGSKA (reference sequence). V was shortened by 0 bases and J by 4 bases, with 9 bases between the two germline ends. CDR3 loop: CSARDYRAYGYTF. CDR3 DNA: TGCAGTGCTAGAGATTACAGAGCCTATGGCTACACCTTC.

About this clonotype itself: A read error may produce the germline difference seen at one junction end. This sequence joins TRBV7-7 and TRBJ2-5; 9 bases are shared with TRBD2. The CDR3 has 14 residues. From germline, CDR1 is SSHAT and CDR2 FNYEAQ (reference sequence). The CDR3 DNA sequence: TGTGCTAGCAGCCCGAGCGGGAGGCAAGAGACCCAGTACTTC. Amino acids: CASSPSGRQETQYF.